Below, one T cell receptor beta chain is given with its context. The data stem from a study of glioma-infiltrating T cells. CDR1 SQVTM and CDR2 ANQGSEA come from the germline V gene. V lost 8 bases to trimming and J lost 5 bases, with 15 bases between them. CDR3 length: 12 amino acids. Using RNA template, CDR3s of TCR alpha and beta were amplified with iRepertoire arm-PCR. TCRdb passed the multiplex PCR reads through MiXCR, listing each CDR3 protein once. In the table there are 170,000 or so distinct CDR3 sequences, about 40% of which are singletons. The V call is TRBV29-1, the J call TRBJ1-1, with D unresolved. The specimen sequenced was glioma tissue, nonneoplastic brain tissue, or PBMCs (not recorded which). The sequence was collected from a human donor with low-grade glioma or glioblastoma, undergoing nonglioma brain surgery, or in good health (not recorded which). This CDR3 reads CSPAIARTEAFF. CDR3 nucleotides: TGCAGCCCCGCTATTGCAAGGACTGAAGCTTTCTTT. Full variable domain (outside the CDR3, taken from reference TRBV29-1 and TRBJ1-1): SAVISQKPSRDICQRGTSLTIQCQVDSQVTMMFWYRQQPGQSLTLIATANQGSEATYESGFVIDKFPISRPNLTFSTLTVSNMSPEDSSIYLCSPAIARTEAFFGQGTRLTVV.